These T cell receptor beta chains were read from a single sample in a study of shared clonotypes between healthy human individuals. Measured with immunoSEQ multiplex PCR; TCRdb has only the in-frame clones, and not every one. The sample carries some 2.1 million clones, over 85% recorded once. The sample taken for sequencing was naive CD8+ T cells from PBMCs. The receptors were sampled from a man between 18 and 35 years old in good health. Some clones in this sample may be carry-over from other donors' samples. The conserved cysteine and the conserved F or W are not part of the CDR3 here. Each record gives: CDR3 protein, clone size, V gene, CDR3 length, J gene. Size tells how often a clone was seen (once, few, many) or the class of an expanded clone, and some rows leave it out.

cdr3_aa: ASSPKQGSYEQY
clone_size: -
v_call: TRBV28
cdr3_length: 12
j_call: TRBJ2-7

cdr3_aa: ASSYGQGSTDTQY
clone_size: once
v_call: TRBV6-5
cdr3_length: 13
j_call: TRBJ2-3

cdr3_aa: ASSVGGGGTDTQY
clone_size: -
v_call: TRBV9
cdr3_length: 13
j_call: TRBJ2-3

cdr3_aa: ASSQEAGAHEQY
clone_size: -
v_call: TRBV14
cdr3_length: 12
j_call: TRBJ2-7

cdr3_aa: ASSLELGGHDEQY
clone_size: -
v_call: TRBV5-5
cdr3_length: 13
j_call: TRBJ2-7

cdr3_aa: ASSQDFWSTSGTQETQY
clone_size: -
v_call: TRBV4-2
cdr3_length: 17
j_call: TRBJ2-5

cdr3_aa: ASSETSGLTYEQY
clone_size: -
v_call: TRBV6-1
cdr3_length: 13
j_call: TRBJ2-7

cdr3_aa: ASSLPVRGGTEAF
clone_size: -
v_call: TRBV7-2
cdr3_length: 13
j_call: TRBJ1-1

cdr3_aa: ASSFRGPGETQY
clone_size: -
v_call: TRBV27
cdr3_length: 12
j_call: TRBJ2-5

cdr3_aa: ASSSSRDPDNEQF
clone_size: once
v_call: TRBV27
cdr3_length: 13
j_call: TRBJ2-1

cdr3_aa: ASSFGTSGSAGELF
clone_size: -
v_call: TRBV13
cdr3_length: 14
j_call: TRBJ2-2

cdr3_aa: ATFFQETQY
clone_size: -
v_call: TRBV6-6
cdr3_length: 9
j_call: TRBJ2-5

cdr3_aa: ASSSLSDTQY
clone_size: -
v_call: TRBV28
cdr3_length: 10
j_call: TRBJ2-3

cdr3_aa: ASRMGREVDTDTQY
clone_size: -
v_call: TRBV7-3
cdr3_length: 14
j_call: TRBJ2-3

cdr3_aa: ASSLTGTAMNSNQPQH
clone_size: -
v_call: TRBV4-2
cdr3_length: 16
j_call: TRBJ1-5

cdr3_aa: ASSLGPGANEKLF
clone_size: -
v_call: TRBV27
cdr3_length: 13
j_call: TRBJ1-4

cdr3_aa: ASSTGNYEQY
clone_size: -
v_call: TRBV5-6
cdr3_length: 10
j_call: TRBJ2-7

cdr3_aa: ASSSTVFPNEKLF
clone_size: -
v_call: TRBV6-5
cdr3_length: 13
j_call: TRBJ1-4

cdr3_aa: ASSVTGSSTDTQY
clone_size: -
v_call: TRBV9
cdr3_length: 13
j_call: TRBJ2-3

cdr3_aa: ASSLLLAGRNSPLH
clone_size: -
v_call: TRBV7-9
cdr3_length: 14
j_call: TRBJ1-6

cdr3_aa: ASRTLVQGACYSNQPQH
clone_size: -
v_call: TRBV7-4
cdr3_length: 17
j_call: TRBJ1-5

cdr3_aa: ASSQGELIGNEKLF
clone_size: -
v_call: TRBV4-2
cdr3_length: 14
j_call: TRBJ1-4